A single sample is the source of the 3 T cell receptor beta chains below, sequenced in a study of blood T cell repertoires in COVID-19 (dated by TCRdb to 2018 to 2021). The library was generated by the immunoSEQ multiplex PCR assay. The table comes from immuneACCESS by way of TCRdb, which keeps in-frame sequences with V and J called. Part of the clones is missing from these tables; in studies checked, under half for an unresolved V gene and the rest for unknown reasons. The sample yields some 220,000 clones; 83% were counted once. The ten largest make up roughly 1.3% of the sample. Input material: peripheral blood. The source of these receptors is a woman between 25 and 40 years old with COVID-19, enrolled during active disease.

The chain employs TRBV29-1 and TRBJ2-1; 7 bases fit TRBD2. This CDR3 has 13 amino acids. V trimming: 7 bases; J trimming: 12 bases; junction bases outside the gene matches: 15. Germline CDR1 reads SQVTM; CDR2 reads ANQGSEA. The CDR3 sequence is CSGRTAPTGGQFF. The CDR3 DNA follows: TGCAGCGGTCGGACCGCTCCCACGGGAGGGCAGTTCTTC.

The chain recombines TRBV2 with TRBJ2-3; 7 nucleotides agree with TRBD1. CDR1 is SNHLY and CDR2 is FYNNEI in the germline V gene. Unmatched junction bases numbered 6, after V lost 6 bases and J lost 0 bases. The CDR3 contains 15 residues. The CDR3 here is CASSAGQASTDTQYF. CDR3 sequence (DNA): TGTGCCAGCAGCGCCGGACAGGCAAGCACAGATACGCAGTATTTT.

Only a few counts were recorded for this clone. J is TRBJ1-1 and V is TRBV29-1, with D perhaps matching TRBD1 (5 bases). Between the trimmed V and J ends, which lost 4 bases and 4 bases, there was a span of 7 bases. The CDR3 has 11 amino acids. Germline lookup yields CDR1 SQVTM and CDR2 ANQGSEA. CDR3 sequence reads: CSVARATEAFF. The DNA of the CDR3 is TGCAGCGTTGCCAGGGCCACTGAAGCTTTCTTT. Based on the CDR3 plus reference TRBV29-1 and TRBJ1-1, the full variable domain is SAVISQKPSRDICQRGTSLTIQCQVDSQVTMMFWYRQQPGQSLTLIATANQGSEATYESGFVIDKFPISRPNLTFSTLTVSNMSPEDSSIYLCSVARATEAFFGQGTRLTVV.